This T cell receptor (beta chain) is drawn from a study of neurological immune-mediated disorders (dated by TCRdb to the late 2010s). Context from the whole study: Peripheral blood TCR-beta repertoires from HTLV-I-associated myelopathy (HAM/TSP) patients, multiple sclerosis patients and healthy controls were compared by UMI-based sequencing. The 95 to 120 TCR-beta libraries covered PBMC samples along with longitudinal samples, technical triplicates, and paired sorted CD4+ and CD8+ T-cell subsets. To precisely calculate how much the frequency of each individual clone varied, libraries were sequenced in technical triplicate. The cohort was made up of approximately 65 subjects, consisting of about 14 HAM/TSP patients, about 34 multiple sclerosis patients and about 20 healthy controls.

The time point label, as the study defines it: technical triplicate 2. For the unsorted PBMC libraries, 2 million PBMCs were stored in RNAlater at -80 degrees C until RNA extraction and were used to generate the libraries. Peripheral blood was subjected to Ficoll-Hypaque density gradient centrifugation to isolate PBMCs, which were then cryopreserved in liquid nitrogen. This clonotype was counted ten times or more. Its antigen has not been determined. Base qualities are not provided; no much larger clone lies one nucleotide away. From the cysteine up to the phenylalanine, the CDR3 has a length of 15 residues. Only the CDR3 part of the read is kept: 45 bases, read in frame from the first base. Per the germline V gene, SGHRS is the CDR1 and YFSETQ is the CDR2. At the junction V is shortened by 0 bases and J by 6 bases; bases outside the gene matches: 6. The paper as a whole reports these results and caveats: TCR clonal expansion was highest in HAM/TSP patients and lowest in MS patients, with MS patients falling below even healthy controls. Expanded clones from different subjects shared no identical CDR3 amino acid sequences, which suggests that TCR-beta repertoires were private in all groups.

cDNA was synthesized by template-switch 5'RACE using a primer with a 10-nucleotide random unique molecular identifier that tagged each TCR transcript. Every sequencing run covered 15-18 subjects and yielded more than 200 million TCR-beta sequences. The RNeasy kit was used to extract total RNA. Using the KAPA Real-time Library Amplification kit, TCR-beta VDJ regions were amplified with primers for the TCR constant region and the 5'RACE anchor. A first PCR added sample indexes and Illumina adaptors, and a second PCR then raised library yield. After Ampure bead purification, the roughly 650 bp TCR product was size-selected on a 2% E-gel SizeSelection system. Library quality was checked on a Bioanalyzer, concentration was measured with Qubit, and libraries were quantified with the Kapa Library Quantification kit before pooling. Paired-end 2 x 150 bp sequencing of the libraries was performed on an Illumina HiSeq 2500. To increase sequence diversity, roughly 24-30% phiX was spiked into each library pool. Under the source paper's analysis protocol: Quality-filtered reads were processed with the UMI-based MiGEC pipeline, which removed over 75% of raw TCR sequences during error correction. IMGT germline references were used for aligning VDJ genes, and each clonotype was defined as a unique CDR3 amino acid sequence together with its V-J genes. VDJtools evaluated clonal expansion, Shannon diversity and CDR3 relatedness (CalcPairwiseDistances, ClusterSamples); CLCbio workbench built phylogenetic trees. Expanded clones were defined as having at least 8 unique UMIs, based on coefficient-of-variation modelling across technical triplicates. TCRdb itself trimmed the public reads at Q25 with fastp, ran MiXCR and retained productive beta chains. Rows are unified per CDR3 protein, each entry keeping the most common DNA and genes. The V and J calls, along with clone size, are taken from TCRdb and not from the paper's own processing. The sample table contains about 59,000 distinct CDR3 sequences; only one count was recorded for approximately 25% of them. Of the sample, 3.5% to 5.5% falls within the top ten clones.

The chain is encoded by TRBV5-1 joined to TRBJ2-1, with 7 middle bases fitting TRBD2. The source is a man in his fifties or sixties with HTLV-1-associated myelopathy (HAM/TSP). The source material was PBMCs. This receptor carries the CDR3 CASSLATASGNEQFF. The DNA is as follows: TGCGCCAGCAGCTTGGCCACGGCTAGCGGCAATGAGCAGTTCTTC. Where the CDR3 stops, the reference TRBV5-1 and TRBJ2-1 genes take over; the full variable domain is KAGVTQTPRYLIKTRGQQVTLSCSPISGHRSVSWYQQTPGQGLQFLFEYFSETQRNKGNFPGRFSGRQFSNSRSEMNVSTLELGDSALYLCASSLATASGNEQFFGPGTRLTVL.